This T cell receptor beta chain was sequenced for a study of cytomegalovirus exposure and HLA in healthy donors. General study results and limits: Previous analysis showed most TCR beta V segments were productive about 90% or about 30% of the time. Presence/absence results assume similar sequencing depth per donor, which may not hold. When the data were analyzed later, several of the most significant clusters appeared to be linked to common viral pathogens. TCR beta chains numbering some 160 were designated cytomegalovirus-associated.

The CDR3 length is 15 residues. The V gene's germline CDR1 is SGHNT and CDR2 YYREEE (reference sequence). V shed 0 bases and J 1 base; nucleotides not matched to a gene: 0. Concerning this clone itself: What it binds is unknown.

60 Vbeta and 13 Jbeta primers were used in PCR. Measured with immunoSEQ multiplex PCR; TCRdb has only the in-frame clones, and not every one. The sample consists of 100,000 to 150,000 clones, less than 80% of them appearing once. This TCR was sampled from a middle-aged man in good health and CMV-seropositive. The sequenced sample was PBMCs. This chain uses TRBV5-4 with TRBJ2-1, with TRBD2 identical over 8 bases. The CDR3 loop is CASSLERGSYNEQFF. CDR3 DNA: TGTGCCAGCAGCTTGGAGCGGGGGTCCTACAATGAGCAGTTCTTC.